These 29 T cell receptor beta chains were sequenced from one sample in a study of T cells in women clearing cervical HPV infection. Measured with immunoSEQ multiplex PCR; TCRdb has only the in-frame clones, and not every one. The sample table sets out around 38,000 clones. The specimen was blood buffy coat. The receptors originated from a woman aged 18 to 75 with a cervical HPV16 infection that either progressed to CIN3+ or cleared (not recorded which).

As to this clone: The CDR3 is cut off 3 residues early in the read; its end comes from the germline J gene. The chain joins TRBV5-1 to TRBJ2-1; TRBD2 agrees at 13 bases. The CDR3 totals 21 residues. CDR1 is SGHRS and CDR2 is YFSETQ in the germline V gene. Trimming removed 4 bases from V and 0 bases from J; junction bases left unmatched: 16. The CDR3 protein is CASSPGLAGALPVSSYNEQFF. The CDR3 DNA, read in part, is TGCGCCAGCAGCCCCGGACTAGCGGGGGCCCTCCCAGTCAGCTCCTACAATGAG.

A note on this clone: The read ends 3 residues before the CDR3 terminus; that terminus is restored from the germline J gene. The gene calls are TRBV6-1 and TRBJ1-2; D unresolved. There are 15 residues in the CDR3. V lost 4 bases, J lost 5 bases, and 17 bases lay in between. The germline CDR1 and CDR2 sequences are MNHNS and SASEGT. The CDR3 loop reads CASSASVEGVYGYTF. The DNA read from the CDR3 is TGTGCCAGCAGTGCCTCGGTTGAGGGCGTATATGGC.

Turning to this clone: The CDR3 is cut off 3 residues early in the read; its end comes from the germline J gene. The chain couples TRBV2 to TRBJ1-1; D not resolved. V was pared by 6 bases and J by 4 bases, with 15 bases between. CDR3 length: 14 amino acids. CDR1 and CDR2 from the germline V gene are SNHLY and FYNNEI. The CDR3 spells CASRNAPGSTEAFF. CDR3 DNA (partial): TGTGCCAGCAGGAACGCCCCGGGGAGCACTGAA.

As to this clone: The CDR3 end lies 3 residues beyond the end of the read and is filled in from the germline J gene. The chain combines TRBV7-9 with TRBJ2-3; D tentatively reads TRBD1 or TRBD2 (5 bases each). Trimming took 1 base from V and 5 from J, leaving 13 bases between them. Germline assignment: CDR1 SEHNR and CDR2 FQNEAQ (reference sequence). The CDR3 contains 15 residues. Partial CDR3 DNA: TGTGCCAGCAGCTTAGGAGGGGTCGGCGAAGATACG. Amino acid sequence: CASSLGGVGEDT. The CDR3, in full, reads CASSLGGVGEDTQYF.

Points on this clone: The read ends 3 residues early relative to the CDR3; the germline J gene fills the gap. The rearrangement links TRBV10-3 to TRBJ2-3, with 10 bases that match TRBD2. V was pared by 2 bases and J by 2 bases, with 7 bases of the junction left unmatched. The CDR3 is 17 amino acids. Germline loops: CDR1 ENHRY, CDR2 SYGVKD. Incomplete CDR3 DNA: TGTGCCATCAGTGAGAGGCTAGCGGGAGTAATCACAGATACG. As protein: CAISERLAGVITDT. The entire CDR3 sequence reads CAISERLAGVITDTQYF.

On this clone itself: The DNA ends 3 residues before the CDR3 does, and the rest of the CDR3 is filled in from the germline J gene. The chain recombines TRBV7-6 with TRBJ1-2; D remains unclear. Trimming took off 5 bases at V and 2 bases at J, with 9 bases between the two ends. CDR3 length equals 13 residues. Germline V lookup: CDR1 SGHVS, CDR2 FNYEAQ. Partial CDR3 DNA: TGTGCCAGCAGCCCTACCGGGAACTATGGC. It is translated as CASSPTGNYG. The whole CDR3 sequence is CASSPTGNYGYTF.

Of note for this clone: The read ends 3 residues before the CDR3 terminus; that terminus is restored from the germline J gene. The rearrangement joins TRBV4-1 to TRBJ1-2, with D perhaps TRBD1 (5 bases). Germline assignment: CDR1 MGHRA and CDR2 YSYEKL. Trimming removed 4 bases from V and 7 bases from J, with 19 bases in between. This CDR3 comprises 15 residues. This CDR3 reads CASSPAGGNPPGYTF. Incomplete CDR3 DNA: TGCGCCAGCAGCCCGGCTGGGGGGAACCCCCCTGGC.

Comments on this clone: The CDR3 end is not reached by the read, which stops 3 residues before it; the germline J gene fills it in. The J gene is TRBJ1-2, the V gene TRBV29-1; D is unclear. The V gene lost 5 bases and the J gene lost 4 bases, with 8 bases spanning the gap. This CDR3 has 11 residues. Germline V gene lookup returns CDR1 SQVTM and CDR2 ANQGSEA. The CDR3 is CSVRSGYGYTF. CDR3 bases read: TGCAGCGTTCGGTCCGGCTATGGC.

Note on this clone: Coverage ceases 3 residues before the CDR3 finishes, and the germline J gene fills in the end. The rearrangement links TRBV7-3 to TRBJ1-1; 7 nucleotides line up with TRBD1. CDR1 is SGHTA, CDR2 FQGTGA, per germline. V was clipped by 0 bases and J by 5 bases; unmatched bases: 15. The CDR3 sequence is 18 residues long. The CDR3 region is CASSLTGLMEGAYTEAFF. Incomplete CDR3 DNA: TGTGCCAGCAGCTTAACTGGGTTGATGGAGGGGGCATATACTGAA.

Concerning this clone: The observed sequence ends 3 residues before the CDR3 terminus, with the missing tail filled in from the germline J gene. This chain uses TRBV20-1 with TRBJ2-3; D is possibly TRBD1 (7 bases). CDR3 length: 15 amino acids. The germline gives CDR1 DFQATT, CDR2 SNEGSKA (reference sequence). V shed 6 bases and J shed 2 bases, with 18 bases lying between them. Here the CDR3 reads CSAPSAGGNTDTQYF. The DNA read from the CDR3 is TGCAGTGCCCCGTCGGCAGGGGGGAACACAGATACG.

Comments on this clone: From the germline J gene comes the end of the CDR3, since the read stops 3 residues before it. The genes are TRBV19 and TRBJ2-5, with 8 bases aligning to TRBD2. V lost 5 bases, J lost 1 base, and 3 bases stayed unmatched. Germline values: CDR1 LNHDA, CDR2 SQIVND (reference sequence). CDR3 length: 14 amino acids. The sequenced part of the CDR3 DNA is TGTGCCAGTAGTGCACTAGCGGTCCAAGAGACC. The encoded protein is CASSALAVQET. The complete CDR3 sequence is CASSALAVQETQYF.

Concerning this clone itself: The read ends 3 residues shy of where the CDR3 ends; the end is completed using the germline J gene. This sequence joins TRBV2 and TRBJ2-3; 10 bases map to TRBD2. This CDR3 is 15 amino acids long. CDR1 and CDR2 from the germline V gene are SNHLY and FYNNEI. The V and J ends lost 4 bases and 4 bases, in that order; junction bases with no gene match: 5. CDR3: CASSVLAGGPDTQYF. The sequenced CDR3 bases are TGTGCCAGCAGTGTGTTAGCGGGGGGCCCAGATACG.

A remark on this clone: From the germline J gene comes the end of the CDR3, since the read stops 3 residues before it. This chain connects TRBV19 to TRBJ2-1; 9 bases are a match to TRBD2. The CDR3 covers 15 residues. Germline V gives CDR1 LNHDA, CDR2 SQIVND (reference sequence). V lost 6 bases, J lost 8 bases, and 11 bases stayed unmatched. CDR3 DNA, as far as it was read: TGTGCCAGTAGGGATCTAGCGGGAAGTCGAGATGAG. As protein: CASRDLAGSRDE. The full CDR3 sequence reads CASRDLAGSRDEQFF.

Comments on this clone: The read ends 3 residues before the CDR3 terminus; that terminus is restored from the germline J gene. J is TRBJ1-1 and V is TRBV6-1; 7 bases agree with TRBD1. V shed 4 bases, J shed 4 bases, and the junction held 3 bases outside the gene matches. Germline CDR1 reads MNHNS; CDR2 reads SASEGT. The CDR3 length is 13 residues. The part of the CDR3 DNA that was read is TGTGCCAGCAGTGTACAGGGGTCCACTGAA. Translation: CASSVQGSTE. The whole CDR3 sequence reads CASSVQGSTEAFF.

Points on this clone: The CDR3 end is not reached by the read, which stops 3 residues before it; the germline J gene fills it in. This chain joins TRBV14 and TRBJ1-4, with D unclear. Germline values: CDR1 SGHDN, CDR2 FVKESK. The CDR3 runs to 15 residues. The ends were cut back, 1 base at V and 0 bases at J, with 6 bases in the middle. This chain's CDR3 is CASSQVTSTNEKLFF. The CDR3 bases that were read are TGTGCCAGCAGCCAAGTGACTTCAACTAATGAAAAA.

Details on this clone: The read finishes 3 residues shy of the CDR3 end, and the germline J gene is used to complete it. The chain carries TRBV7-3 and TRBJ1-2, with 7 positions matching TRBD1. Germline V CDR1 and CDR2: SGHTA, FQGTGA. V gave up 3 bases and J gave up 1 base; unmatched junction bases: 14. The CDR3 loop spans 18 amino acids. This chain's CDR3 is CASSFCLGTEALNYGYTF. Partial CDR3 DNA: TGTGCCAGCAGCTTTTGTTTAGGGACAGAGGCCCTTAACTATGGC.

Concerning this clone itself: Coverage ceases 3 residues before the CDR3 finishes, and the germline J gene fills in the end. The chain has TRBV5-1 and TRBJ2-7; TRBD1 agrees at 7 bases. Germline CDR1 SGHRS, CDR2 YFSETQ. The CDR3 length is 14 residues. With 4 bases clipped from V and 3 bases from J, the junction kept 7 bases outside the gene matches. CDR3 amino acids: CASSVGQILYEQYF. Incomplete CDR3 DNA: TGCGCCAGCAGCGTGGGACAGATACTCTACGAG.

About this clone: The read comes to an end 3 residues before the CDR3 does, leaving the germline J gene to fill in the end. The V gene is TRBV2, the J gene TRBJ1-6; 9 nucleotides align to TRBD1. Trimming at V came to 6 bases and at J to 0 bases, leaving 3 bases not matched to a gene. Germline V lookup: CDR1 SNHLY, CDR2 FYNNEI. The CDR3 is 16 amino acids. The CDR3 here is CASRDRGSSYNSPLHF. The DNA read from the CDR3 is TGTGCCAGCAGGGACAGGGGTAGCTCCTATAATTCACCC. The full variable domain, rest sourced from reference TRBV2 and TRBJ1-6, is EPEVTQTPSHQVTQMGQEVILRCVPISNHLYFYWYRQILGQKVEFLVSFYNNEISEKSEIFDDQFSVERPDGSNFTLKIRSTKLEDSAMYFCASRDRGSSYNSPLHFGNGTRLTVT.

The sequenced part of the CDR3 DNA is TGTGCCAGCAGCTTGGGGTCGGGGGGGGCCCCAGATACG. Encoded protein: CASSLGSGGAPDT. The full-length CDR3 reads as CASSLGSGGAPDTQYF. The chain combines TRBV5-4 with TRBJ2-3; TRBD2 matches at 8 bases. The missing CDR3 end, 3 residues past where the read stops, is filled in from the germline J gene. The germline CDR1 and CDR2 sequences are SGHNT and YYREEE (reference sequence). The J segment lost 4 bases and the V segment lost 0 bases, leaving 7 bases of the junction unmatched. The length of the CDR3 is 16 residues.

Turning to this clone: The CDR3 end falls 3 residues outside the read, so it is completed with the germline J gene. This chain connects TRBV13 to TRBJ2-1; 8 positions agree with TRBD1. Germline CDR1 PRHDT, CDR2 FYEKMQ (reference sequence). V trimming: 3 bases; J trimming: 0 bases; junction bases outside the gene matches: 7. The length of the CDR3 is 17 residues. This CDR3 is CASSFQGATSSYNEQFF. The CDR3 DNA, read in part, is TGTGCCAGCAGCTTCCAGGGGGCCACGAGCTCCTACAATGAG.

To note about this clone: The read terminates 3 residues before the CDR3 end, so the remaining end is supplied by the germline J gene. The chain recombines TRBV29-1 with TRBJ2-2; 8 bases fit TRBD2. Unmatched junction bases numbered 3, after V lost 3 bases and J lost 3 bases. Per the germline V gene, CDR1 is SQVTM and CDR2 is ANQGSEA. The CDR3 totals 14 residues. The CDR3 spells CSVDSGAYTGELFF. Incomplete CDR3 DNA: TGCAGCGTTGATAGCGGGGCGTACACCGGGGAG.

CDR3 in amino acids: CSAGRDWFTDTQYF. CDR3 DNA, as far as it was read: TGCAGTGCTGGCCGGGACTGGTTCACAGATACG. The V and J genes are TRBV20-1 and TRBJ2-3; maybe TRBD2 (6 bases). The read falls 3 residues short of the CDR3 end, and the missing part is taken from the germline J gene. Trimming removed 5 bases at V and 2 bases at J, with 14 bases between. Germline V gives CDR1 DFQATT, CDR2 SNEGSKA (reference sequence). The CDR3 covers 14 residues.

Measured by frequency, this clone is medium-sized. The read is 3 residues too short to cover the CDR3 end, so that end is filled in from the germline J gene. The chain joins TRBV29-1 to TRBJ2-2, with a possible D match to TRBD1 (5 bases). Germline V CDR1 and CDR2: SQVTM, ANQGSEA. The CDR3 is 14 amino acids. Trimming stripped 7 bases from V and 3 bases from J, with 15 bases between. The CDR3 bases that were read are TGCAGCGCTTCGTGGGGCAGGTACACCGGGGAG. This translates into CSASWGRYTGE. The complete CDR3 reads CSASWGRYTGELFF.

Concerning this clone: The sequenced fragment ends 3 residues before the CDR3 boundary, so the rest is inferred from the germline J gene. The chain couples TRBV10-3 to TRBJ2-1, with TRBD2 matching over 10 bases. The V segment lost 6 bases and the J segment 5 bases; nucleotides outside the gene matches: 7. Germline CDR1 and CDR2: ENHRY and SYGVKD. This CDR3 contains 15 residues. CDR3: CAISELAGENNEQFF. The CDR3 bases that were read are TGTGCCATCAGCGAGCTAGCGGGGGAGAACAATGAG.

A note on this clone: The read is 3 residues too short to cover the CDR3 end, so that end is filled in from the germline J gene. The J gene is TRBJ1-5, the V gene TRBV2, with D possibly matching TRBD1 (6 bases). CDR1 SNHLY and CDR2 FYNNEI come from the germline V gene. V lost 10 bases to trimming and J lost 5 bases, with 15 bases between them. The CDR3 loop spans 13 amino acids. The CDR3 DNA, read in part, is TGTGCCACCGACGACAGGAGAGATCAGCCC. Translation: CATDDRRDQP. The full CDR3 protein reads CATDDRRDQPQHF.

The sequenced part of the CDR3 DNA is TGTGCCAGCAGCTTTAAATCTACCGGCTACGAG. As protein: CASSFKSTGYE. The whole CDR3 sequence is CASSFKSTGYEQYF. V gene TRBV7-8 combines with J gene TRBJ2-7; D uncertain. The CDR3 end is not reached by the read, which stops 3 residues before it; the germline J gene fills it in. With 3 bases removed from V and 3 bases from J, the gap between germline ends came to 12 bases. Germline assignment: CDR1 SGHVS and CDR2 FQNEAQ. The CDR3 totals 14 residues.

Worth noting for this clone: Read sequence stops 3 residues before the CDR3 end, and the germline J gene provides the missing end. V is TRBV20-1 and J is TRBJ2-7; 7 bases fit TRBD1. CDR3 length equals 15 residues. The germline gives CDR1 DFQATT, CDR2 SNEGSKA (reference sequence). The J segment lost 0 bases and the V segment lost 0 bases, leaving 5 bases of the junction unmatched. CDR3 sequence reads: CSARDQAGGSYEQYF. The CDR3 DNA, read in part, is TGCAGTGCTAGAGATCAGGCAGGGGGCTCCTACGAG.

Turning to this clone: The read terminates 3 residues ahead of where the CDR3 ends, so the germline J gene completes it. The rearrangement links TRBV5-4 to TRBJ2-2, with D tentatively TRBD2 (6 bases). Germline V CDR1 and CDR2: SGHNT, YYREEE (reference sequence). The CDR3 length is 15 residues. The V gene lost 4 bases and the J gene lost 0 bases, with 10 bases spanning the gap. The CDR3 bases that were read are TGTGCCAGCAGCACCGGGACTGCGAACACCGGGGAG. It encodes CASSTGTANTGE. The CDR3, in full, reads CASSTGTANTGELFF.

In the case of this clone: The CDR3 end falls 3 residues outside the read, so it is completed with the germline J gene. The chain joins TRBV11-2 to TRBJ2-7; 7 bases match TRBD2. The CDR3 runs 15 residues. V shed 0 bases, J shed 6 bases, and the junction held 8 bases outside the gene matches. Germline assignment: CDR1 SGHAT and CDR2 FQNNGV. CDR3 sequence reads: CASSLDLGGSTEQYF. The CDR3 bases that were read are TGTGCCAGCAGCTTAGATCTCGGGGGGAGCACCGAG.